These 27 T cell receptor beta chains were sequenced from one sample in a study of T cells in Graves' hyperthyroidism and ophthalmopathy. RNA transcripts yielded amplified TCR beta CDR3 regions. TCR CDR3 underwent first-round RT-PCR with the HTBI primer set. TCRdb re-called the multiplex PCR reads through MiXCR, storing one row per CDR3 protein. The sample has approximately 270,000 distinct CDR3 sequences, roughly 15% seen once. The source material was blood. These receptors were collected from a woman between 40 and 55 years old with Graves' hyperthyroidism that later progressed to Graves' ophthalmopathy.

This CDR3 reads CASSQEGVSNEQFF. As DNA, the CDR3 is TGCGCCAGCAGCCAAGAGGGGGTTAGCAATGAGCAGTTCTTC. V and J are TRBV4-1 and TRBJ2-1; D might be TRBD1 or TRBD2, each matching 5 bases. CDR3 length equals 14 residues. V lost 0 bases and J lost 6, with 9 bases in between. The germline V gene has CDR1 MGHRA and CDR2 YSYEKL.

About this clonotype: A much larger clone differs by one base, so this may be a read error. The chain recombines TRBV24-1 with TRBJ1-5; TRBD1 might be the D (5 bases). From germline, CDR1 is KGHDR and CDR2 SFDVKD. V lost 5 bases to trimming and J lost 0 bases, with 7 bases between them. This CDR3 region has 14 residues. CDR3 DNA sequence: TGTGCCACCAGTGCGGGGGATAGCAATCAGCCCCAGCATTTT. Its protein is CATSAGDSNQPQHF.

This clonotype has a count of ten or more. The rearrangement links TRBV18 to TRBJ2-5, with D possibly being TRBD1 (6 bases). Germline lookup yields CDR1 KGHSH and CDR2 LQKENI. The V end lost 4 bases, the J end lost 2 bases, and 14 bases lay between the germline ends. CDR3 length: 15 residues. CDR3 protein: CASSRLVRGQETQYF. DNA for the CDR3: TGTGCCAGCTCACGCCTGGTTAGGGGGCAAGAGACCCAGTACTTC.

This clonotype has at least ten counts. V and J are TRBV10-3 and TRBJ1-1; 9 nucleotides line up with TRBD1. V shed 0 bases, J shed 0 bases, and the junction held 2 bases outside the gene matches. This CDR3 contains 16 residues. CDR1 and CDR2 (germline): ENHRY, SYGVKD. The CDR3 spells CAISESGQGMNTEAFF. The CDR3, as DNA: TGTGCCATCAGTGAGTCGGGACAGGGTATGAACACTGAAGCTTTCTTT.

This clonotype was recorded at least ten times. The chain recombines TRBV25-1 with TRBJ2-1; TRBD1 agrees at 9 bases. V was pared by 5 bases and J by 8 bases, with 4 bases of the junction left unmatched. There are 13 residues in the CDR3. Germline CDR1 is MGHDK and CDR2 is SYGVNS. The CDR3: CASSNDRGYEQFF. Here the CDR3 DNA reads TGTGCCAGCAGTAATGACAGGGGGTATGAGCAGTTCTTC.

The CDR3 sequence is CASSLAFSNEQFF. For the CDR3, the DNA is TGTGCCAGCAGTTTGGCCTTTTCAAATGAGCAGTTCTTC. This chain joins TRBV28 and TRBJ2-1, with D unresolved. This CDR3 contains 13 residues. Germline V CDR1 and CDR2: MDHEN, SYDVKM. V dropped 3 bases and J dropped 7 bases, with 10 bases sitting between them.

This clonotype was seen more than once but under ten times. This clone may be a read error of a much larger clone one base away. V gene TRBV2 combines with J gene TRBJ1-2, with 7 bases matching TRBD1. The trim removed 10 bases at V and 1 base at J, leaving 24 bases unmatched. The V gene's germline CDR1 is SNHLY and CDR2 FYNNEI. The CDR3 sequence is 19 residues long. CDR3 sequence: CANSIGVFQGQTLNYGYTF. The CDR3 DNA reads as TGTGCCAACTCCATTGGGGTTTTTCAGGGACAGACCCTTAACTATGGCTACACCTTC.

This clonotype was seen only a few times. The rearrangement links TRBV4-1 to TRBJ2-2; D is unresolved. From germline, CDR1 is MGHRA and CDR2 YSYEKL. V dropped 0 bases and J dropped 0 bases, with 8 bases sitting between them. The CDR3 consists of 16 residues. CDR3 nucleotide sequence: TGCGCCAGCAGCCAAGAGGGCTACGCGAACACCGGGGAGCTGTTTTTT. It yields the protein CASSQEGYANTGELFF.

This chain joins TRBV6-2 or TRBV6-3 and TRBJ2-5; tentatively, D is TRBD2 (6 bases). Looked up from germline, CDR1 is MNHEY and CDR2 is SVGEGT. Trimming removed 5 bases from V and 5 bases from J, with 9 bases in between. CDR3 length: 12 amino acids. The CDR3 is CASSSGYETQYF. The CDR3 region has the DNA TGTGCCAGCAGTAGCGGGTACGAGACCCAGTACTTC.

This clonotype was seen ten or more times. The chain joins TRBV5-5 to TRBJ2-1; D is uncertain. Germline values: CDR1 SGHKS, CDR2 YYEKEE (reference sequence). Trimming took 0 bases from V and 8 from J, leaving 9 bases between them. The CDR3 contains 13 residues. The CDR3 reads CASSLVVVDEQFF. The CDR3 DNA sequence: TGTGCCAGCAGCTTGGTGGTAGTTGATGAGCAGTTCTTC. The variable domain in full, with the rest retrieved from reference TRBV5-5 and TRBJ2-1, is DAGVTQSPTHLIKTRGQQVTLRCSPISGHKSVSWYQQVLGQGPQFIFQYYEKEERGRGNFPDRFSARQFPNYSSELNVNALLLGDSALYLCASSLVVVDEQFFGPGTRLTVL.

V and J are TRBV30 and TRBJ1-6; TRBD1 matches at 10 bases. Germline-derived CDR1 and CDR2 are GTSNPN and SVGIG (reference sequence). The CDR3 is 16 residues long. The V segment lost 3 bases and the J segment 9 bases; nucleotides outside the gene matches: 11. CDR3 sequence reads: CAWRPTDDRGLSPLHF. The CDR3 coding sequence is TGTGCCTGGAGGCCAACAGACGACAGGGGGCTTTCACCCCTCCACTTT.

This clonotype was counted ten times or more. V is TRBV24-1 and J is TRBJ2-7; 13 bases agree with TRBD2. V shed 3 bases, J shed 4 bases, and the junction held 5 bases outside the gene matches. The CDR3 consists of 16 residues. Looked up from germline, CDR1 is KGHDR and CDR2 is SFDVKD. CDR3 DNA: TGTGCCACCAGTGATCCAGGGACTAGCGGGACATACGAGCAGTACTTC. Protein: CATSDPGTSGTYEQYF.

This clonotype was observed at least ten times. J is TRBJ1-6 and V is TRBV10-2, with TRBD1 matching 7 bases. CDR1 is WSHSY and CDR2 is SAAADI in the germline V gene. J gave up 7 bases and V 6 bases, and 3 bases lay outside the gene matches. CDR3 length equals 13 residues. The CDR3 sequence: CASREGQNSPLHF. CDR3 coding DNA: TGCGCCAGCAGAGAGGGACAGAATTCACCCCTCCACTTT.

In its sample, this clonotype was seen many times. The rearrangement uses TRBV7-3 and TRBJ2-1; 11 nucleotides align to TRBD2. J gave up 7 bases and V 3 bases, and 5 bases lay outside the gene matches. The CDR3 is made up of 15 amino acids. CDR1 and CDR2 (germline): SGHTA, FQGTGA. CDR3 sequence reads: CASSFSGRAINEQFF. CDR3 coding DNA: TGTGCCAGCAGCTTTAGCGGGAGGGCCATAAATGAGCAGTTCTTC.

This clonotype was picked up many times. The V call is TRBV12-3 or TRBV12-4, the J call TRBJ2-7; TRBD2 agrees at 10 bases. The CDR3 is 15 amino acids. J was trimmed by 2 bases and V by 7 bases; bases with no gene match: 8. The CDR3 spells CASTPGTSAPYEQYF. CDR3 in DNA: TGTGCCAGCACCCCGGGGACTAGCGCACCCTACGAGCAGTACTTC.

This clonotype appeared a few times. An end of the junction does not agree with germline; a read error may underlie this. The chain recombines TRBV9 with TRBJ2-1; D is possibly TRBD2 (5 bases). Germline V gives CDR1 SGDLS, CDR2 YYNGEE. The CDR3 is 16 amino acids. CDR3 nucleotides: TGTGCCGGCAGCCCACCAAGCGGAAGCTCCTACAATGAGCAGTTCTTC. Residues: CAGSPPSGSSYNEQFF.

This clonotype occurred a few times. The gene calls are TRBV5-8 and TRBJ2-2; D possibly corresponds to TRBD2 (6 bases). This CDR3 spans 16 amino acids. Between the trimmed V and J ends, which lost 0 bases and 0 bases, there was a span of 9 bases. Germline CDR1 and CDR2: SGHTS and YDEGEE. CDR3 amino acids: CASSLGSGANTGELFF. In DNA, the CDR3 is TGTGCCAGCAGCTTGGGTTCGGGAGCGAACACCGGGGAGCTGTTTTTT.

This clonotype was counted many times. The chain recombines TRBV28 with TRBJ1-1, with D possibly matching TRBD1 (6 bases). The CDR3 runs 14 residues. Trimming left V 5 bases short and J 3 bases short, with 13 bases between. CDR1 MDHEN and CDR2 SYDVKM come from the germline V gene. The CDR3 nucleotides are TGTGCCAGCAGTCCACGGGGGGCGGACACTGAAGCTTTCTTT. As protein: CASSPRGADTEAFF.

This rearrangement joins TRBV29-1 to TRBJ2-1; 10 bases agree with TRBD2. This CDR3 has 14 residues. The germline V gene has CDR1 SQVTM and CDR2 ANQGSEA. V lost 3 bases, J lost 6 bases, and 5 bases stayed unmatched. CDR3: CSVDGLAATNEQFF. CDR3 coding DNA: TGCAGCGTTGACGGACTAGCGGCGACCAATGAGCAGTTCTTC.

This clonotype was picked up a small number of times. For the CDR3, the DNA is TGTGCCAGCAGCTTGGGGACCCGGGACTTTAGGCAGTACTTC. Translated, it gives CASSLGTRDFRQYF. The chain links TRBV5-4 to TRBJ2-7, with a tentative D call TRBD2 (6 bases). With 0 bases removed from V and 9 bases from J, the gap between germline ends came to 16 bases. Germline assignment: CDR1 SGHNT and CDR2 YYREEE (reference sequence). The CDR3 runs 14 residues.

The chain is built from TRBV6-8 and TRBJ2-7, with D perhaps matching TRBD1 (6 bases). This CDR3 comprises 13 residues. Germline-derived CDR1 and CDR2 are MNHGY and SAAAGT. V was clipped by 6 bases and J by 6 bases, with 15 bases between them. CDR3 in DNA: TGTGCCAGCAGCCAGGGGCAGGAAGGCGAGCAGTACTTC. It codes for CASSQGQEGEQYF.

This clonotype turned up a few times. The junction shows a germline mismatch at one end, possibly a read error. CDR3 residues: CAIGESGLAGVEQFF. DNA for the CDR3: TGTGCCATCGGTGAGTCGGGACTAGCGGGAGTTGAGCAGTTCTTC. This chain uses TRBV10-3 with TRBJ2-1; 14 nucleotides match TRBD2. The CDR3 has 15 residues. Germline V gives CDR1 ENHRY, CDR2 SYGVKD.

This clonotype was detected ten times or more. This CDR3 is CASSPTGVEYGYTF. Written as DNA, the CDR3 is TGTGCCAGCAGTCCCACAGGGGTGGAGTATGGCTACACCTTC. The rearrangement uses TRBV6-1 and TRBJ1-2; TRBD1 agrees at 7 bases. The CDR3 has 14 amino acids. CDR1 MNHNS and CDR2 SASEGT come from the germline V gene. V shed 5 bases and J 5 bases; nucleotides not matched to a gene: 8.

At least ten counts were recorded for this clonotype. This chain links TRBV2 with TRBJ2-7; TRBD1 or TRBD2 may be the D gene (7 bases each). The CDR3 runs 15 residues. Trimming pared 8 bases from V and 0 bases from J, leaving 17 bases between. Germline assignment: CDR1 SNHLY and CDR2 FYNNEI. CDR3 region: CASWGLRDSSYEQYF. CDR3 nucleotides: TGTGCCAGCTGGGGACTACGGGACAGCTCCTACGAGCAGTACTTC.

The CDR3 DNA reads TGTGCCAGCAGTTACGGGCGGGAGGGGAAACAAGAGACCCAGTACTTC. Its translation is CASSYGREGKQETQYF. This chain joins TRBV6-2 or TRBV6-3 and TRBJ2-5; the match to TRBD2 covers 9 bases. The CDR3 has 16 residues. V lost 2 bases and J lost 2; bases outside the gene matches: 6. From germline, CDR1 is MNHEY and CDR2 SVGEGT.

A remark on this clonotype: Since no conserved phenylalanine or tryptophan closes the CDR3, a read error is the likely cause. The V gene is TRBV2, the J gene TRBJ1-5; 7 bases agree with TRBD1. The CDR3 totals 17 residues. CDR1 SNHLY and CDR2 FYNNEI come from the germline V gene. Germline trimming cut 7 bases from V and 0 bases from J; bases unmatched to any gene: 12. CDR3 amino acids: CASNVHRGGYSNQPQHS. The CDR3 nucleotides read TGTGCCAGCAACGTCCACAGGGGCGGATATAGCAATCAGCCCCAGCATTCT.

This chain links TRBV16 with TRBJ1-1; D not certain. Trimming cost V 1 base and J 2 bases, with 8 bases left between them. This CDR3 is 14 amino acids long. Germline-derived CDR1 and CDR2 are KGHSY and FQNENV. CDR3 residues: CASSQLMGNTEAFF. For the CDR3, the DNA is TGTGCCAGCAGCCAATTGATGGGTAACACTGAAGCTTTCTTT.